These 21 T cell receptor beta chains were sequenced from one sample in a study of cytomegalovirus exposure and HLA in healthy donors. PCR primers comprised 60 Vbeta and 13 Jbeta primers. The data were produced by immunoSEQ multiplex PCR, yet TCRdb's version contains in-frame clones alone and is incomplete. The data hold approximately 130,000 clones, with approximately 79% observed a single time. Sequenced input: PBMCs. The receptors were sampled from a male donor in good health and CMV-seronegative.

The CDR3 sequence: CASAWGTSGDVTDTQYF. The CDR3 nucleotides are TGTGCCAGCGCGTGGGGGACTAGCGGGGACGTAACAGATACGCAGTATTTT. This rearrangement joins TRBV9 to TRBJ2-3; 13 bases are shared with TRBD2. The CDR3 is made up of 17 amino acids. Germline V gene data show CDR1 as SGDLS and CDR2 as YYNGEE. Trimming cost V 7 bases and J 3 bases; bases outside gene matches: 11.

The V call is TRBV2, the J call TRBJ2-5, with D maybe TRBD1 (5 bases). V lost 6 bases and J 4 bases, leaving 12 bases between the germline ends. The CDR3 covers 13 residues. Germline V gives CDR1 SNHLY, CDR2 FYNNEI. The CDR3 loop reads CASSSMGRETQYF. DNA for the CDR3: TGTGCCAGCAGCTCCATGGGGCGAGAGACCCAGTACTTC.

V and J are TRBV2 and TRBJ2-7, with 9 bases lining up with TRBD1. V lost 7 bases to trimming and J lost 6 bases; unmatched junction nucleotides: 10. The CDR3 loop spans 14 amino acids. Germline V lookup: CDR1 SNHLY, CDR2 FYNNEI. CDR3 amino acids: CASKTGDRAPEQYF. CDR3 in DNA: TGTGCCAGCAAAACGGGGGACAGGGCTCCCGAGCAGTACTTC.

The chain is built from TRBV2 and TRBJ2-1, with D maybe TRBD2 (5 bases). V was clipped by 5 bases and J by 0 bases, with 8 bases between them. This CDR3 spans 14 amino acids. Germline assignment: CDR1 SNHLY and CDR2 FYNNEI. CDR3 bases: TGTGCCAGCAGTTCGGGAAGCTCCTACAATGAGCAGTTCTTC. Its translation: CASSSGSSYNEQFF.

This clone has only a few counts. The genes are TRBV6-1 and TRBJ1-2; no clear D. Germline lookup yields CDR1 MNHNS and CDR2 SASEGT. The V end was cut by 3 bases, the J end by 4 bases, with 12 bases between. The CDR3 length is 14 residues. CDR3 bases: TGTGCCAGCAGTGAGGGCGAAAATTCCTATGGCTACACCTTC. It yields the protein CASSEGENSYGYTF.

Only a few counts were recorded for this clone. The V and J genes are TRBV4-1 and TRBJ1-1; tentatively, D is TRBD1 (6 bases). The CDR3 is 17 amino acids. Between the trimmed V and J ends, which lost 0 bases and 2 bases, there was a span of 16 bases. The germline gives CDR1 MGHRA, CDR2 YSYEKL. The CDR3 is CASSQDLQGGFNTEAFF. In DNA form, the CDR3 reads TGCGCCAGCAGCCAAGATCTACAGGGCGGCTTTAACACTGAAGCTTTCTTT.

The genes are TRBV6-1 and TRBJ2-7; D uncertain. The CDR3 is 12 residues long. Germline V gene lookup returns CDR1 MNHNS and CDR2 SASEGT. V lost 2 bases and J lost 5, with 7 bases in between. CDR3 DNA: TGTGCCAGCAGTGAAAATCTCCACGAGCAGTACTTC. Its protein is CASSENLHEQYF.

On this clone itself: In the same sample, other DNA sequences code for this CDR3. The chain is built from TRBV6-5 and TRBJ2-2; 11 bases fit TRBD2. The CDR3 totals 15 residues. Germline-derived CDR1 and CDR2 are MNHEY and SVGAGI. Trimming at V came to 4 bases and at J to 6 bases, leaving 4 bases not matched to a gene. Written as DNA, the CDR3 is TGTGCCAGCAGTTCACTAGCGGGGGAAGCCGGGGAGCTGTTTTTT. Translated, it gives CASSSLAGEAGELFF.

The gene calls are TRBV28 and TRBJ1-4; D call uncertain. The CDR3 loop spans 13 amino acids. Germline V lookup: CDR1 MDHEN, CDR2 SYDVKM. V was trimmed by 5 bases and J by 5 bases, leaving 9 bases between them. The CDR3 spells CASSRPGNEKLFF. As DNA, the CDR3 is TGTGCCAGCAGTCGTCCGGGGAATGAAAAACTGTTTTTT.

This clone was counted at least ten times. Relative to the germline gene, one junction end is altered; a read error may explain this. This chain connects TRBV7-7 to TRBJ2-3; TRBD2 matches 8 bases. The germline gives CDR1 SSHAT, CDR2 FNYEAQ (reference sequence). The CDR3 spans 14 residues. In DNA form, the CDR3 reads TGTGCTAGCAGCAGTGGCGGGGGGCACGATACGCAGTATTTT. The encoded protein is CASSSGGGHDTQYF.

This chain uses TRBV30 with TRBJ2-2; maybe TRBD1 (5 bases). This CDR3 comprises 13 residues. V was cut by 2 bases and J by 6 bases, with 10 bases left in between. Germline V gene sequence: CDR1 GTSNPN, CDR2 SVGIG (reference sequence). The CDR3 loop reads CAWSPQGPGELFF. The DNA for the CDR3 is TGTGCCTGGAGTCCTCAGGGTCCCGGGGAGCTGTTTTTT.

V usage is TRBV10-3 and J usage is TRBJ2-2; 11 bases agree with TRBD1. The CDR3 has 16 residues. The J segment lost 5 bases and the V segment lost 3 bases, leaving 5 bases of the junction unmatched. Germline V CDR1 and CDR2: ENHRY, SYGVKD. Here the CDR3 DNA reads TGTGCCATCAGTGACTCCGGGACAGGGGGTACCGGGGAGCTGTTTTTT. Encoded protein: CAISDSGTGGTGELFF.

The chain employs TRBV29-1 and TRBJ1-1; 10 positions agree with TRBD1. Germline trimming cut 7 bases from V and 4 bases from J; bases unmatched to any gene: 6. CDR3 length equals 13 residues. Germline lookup yields CDR1 SQVTM and CDR2 ANQGSEA. The CDR3 here is CSARQGARTEAFF. The CDR3 nucleotides are TGCAGCGCAAGACAGGGGGCGCGCACTGAAGCTTTCTTT.

Details on this clone: The sample contains more than one DNA sequence encoding this CDR3. The chain carries TRBV5-1 and TRBJ2-5; 9 bases align to TRBD2. The V gene's germline CDR1 is SGHRS and CDR2 YFSETQ. V was pared by 5 bases and J by 4 bases, with 9 bases of the junction left unmatched. This CDR3 comprises 15 residues. CDR3 DNA: TGCGCCAGCAGTGACCCAGCGGGGGGCGGAGAGACCCAGTACTTC. Amino acids: CASSDPAGGGETQYF.

This chain connects TRBV5-1 to TRBJ1-3; D is undetermined. The CDR3 covers 15 residues. Germline CDR1 and CDR2: SGHRS and YFSETQ. Trimming took off 7 bases at V and 0 bases at J, with 14 bases between the two ends. As DNA, the CDR3 is TGCGCCAGCCGACTTGACGGCTCCTCTGGAAACACCATATATTTT. Protein: CASRLDGSSGNTIYF.

The chain couples TRBV29-1 to TRBJ2-3; TRBD1 matches 9 bases. J gave up 1 base and V 5 bases, and 7 bases lay outside the gene matches. CDR3 size: 15 residues. Germline V gene lookup returns CDR1 SQVTM and CDR2 ANQGSEA. The CDR3 spells CSVLRGDRGTDTQYF. CDR3 sequence (DNA): TGCAGCGTTCTACGAGGGGACAGGGGCACAGATACGCAGTATTTT.

This sequence joins TRBV18 and TRBJ1-2; the match to TRBD1 covers 10 bases. The V and J ends lost 3 bases and 8 bases, in that order; junction bases with no gene match: 9. This CDR3 contains 15 residues. Looked up from germline, CDR1 is KGHSH and CDR2 is LQKENI. This CDR3 reads CASSPGAGQGKGYTF. The CDR3 bases are TGTGCCAGCTCACCCGGGGCGGGACAGGGGAAAGGCTACACCTTC.

V is TRBV5-4 and J is TRBJ1-2, with 11 bases fitting TRBD1. Trimming cost V 3 bases and J 2 bases; bases outside gene matches: 3. This CDR3 contains 15 residues. CDR1 and CDR2 from the germline V gene are SGHNT and YYREEE (reference sequence). The CDR3 loop is CASSSDRGQNYGYTF. In DNA form, the CDR3 reads TGTGCCAGCAGCTCGGACAGGGGGCAAAACTATGGCTACACCTTC.

This rearrangement joins TRBV14 to TRBJ2-1, with 7 bases that match TRBD2. Looked up from germline, CDR1 is SGHDN and CDR2 is FVKESK. The CDR3 sequence is 16 residues long. J gave up 0 bases and V 4 bases, and 6 bases lay outside the gene matches. The CDR3 coding sequence is TGTGCCAGCAGCCCGCCGCGGGGGACCTCCTACAATGAGCAGTTCTTC. Translated, it gives CASSPPRGTSYNEQFF.

The chain has TRBV9 and TRBJ1-5; D perhaps matches TRBD1 (6 bases). Between the trimmed V and J ends, which lost 2 bases and 8 bases, there was a span of 11 bases. This CDR3 has 13 residues. Per the germline V gene, CDR1 is SGDLS and CDR2 is YYNGEE. CDR3 in DNA: TGTGCCAGCAGCGTGGAGGGGGGGAAGCCCCAGCATTTT. Encoded protein: CASSVEGGKPQHF.

CDR3 bases: TGTGCCAGCAGCTCTAGGTGGGGGCATGAGCAGTTCTTC. Its protein is CASSSRWGHEQFF. The chain carries TRBV11-3 and TRBJ2-1; tentative D call: TRBD1 (6 bases). The germline V gene encodes CDR1 SGHNT and CDR2 YENEEA. Trimming shortened V by 4 bases and J by 8 bases, and 12 bases separated the two germline ends. The CDR3 is 13 amino acids.